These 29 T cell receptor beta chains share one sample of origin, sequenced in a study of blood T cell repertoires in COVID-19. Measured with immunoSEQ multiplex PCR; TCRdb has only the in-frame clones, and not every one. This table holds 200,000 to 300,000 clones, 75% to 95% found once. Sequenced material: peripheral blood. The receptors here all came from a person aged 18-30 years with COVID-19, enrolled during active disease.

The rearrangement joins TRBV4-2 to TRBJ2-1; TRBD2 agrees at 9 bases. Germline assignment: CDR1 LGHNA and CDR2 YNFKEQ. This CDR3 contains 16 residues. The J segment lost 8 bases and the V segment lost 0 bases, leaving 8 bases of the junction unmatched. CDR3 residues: CASSQDLAGGSDEQFF. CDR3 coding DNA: TGTGCCAGCAGCCAAGATTTGGCGGGAGGGAGCGATGAGCAGTTCTTC.

In DNA, the CDR3 is TGTGCCAGCAGTTTAGGGGGAGGGCTAGCGGGGACGGGCGAGCAGTACTTC. Translating it yields CASSLGGGLAGTGEQYF. This chain joins TRBV28 and TRBJ2-7, with 9 nucleotides matching TRBD2. This CDR3 spans 17 amino acids. With V trimmed by 2 bases and J by 6 bases, 14 bases remained unmatched. Per germline, CDR1 MDHEN and CDR2 SYDVKM.

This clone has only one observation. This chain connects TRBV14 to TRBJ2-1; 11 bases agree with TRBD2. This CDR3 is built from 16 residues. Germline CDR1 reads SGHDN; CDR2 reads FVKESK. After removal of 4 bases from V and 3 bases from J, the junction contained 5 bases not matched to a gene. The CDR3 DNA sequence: TGTGCCAGCAGCCCGGGGACTAGCGGAGGCTACAATGAGCAGTTCTTC. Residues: CASSPGTSGGYNEQFF.

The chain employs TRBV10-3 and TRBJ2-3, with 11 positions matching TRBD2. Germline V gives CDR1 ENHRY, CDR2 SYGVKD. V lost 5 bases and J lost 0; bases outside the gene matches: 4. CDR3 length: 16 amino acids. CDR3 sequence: CAISRRTSGSTDTQYF. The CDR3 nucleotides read TGTGCCATCAGTCGTAGGACTAGCGGGAGCACAGATACGCAGTATTTT.

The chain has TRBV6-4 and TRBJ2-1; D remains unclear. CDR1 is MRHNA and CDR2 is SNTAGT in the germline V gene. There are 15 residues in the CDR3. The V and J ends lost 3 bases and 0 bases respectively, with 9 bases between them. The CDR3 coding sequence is TGTGCCAGCAGTGAGGTGCGATTCTCCTACAATGAGCAGTTCTTC. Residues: CASSEVRFSYNEQFF.

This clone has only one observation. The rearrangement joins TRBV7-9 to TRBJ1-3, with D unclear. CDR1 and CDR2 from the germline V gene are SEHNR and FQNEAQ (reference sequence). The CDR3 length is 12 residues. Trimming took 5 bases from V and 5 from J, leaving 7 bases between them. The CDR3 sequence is CASSQLRNTIYF. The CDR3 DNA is TGTGCCAGCAGCCAACTCAGAAACACCATATATTTT.

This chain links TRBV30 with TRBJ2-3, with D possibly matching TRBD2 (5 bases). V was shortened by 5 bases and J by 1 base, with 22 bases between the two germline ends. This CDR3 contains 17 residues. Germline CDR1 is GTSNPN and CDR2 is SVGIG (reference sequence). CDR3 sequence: CAWEVPRRYGGTDTQYF. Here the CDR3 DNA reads TGTGCCTGGGAGGTGCCCCGGAGGTACGGGGGCACAGATACGCAGTATTTT. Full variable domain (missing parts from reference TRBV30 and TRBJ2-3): SQTIHQWPATLVQPVGSPLSLECTVEGTSNPNLYWYRQAAGRGLQLLFYSVGIGQISSEVPQNLSASRPQDRQFILSSKKLLLSDSGFYLCAWEVPRRYGGTDTQYFGPGTRLTVL.

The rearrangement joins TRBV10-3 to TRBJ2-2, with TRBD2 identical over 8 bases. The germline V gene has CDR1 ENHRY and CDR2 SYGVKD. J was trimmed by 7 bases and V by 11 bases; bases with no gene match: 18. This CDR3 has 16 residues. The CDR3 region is CASGTPGTRKFGELFF. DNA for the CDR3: TGTGCCTCTGGGACCCCGGGGACTAGAAAGTTCGGGGAGCTGTTTTTT.

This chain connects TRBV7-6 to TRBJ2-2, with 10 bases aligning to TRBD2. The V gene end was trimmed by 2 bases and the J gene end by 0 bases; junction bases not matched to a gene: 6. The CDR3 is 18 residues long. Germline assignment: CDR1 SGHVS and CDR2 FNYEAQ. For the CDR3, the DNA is TGTGCCAGCAGCTTACCCCTAGCGGGAGCGACGAACACCGGGGAGCTGTTTTTT. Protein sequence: CASSLPLAGATNTGELFF.

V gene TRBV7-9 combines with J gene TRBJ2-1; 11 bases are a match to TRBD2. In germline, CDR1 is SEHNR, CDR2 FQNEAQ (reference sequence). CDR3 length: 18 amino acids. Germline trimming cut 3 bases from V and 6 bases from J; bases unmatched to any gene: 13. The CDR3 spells CASSLPFGLAGKGNEQFF. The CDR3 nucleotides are TGTGCCAGCAGCTTGCCCTTCGGACTAGCGGGTAAGGGCAATGAGCAGTTCTTC.

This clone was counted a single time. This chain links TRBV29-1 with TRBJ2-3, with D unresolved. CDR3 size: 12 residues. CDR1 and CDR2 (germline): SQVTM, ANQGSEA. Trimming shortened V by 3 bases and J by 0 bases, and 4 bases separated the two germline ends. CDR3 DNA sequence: TGCAGCGTTGACCCTAGCACAGATACGCAGTATTTT. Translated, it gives CSVDPSTDTQYF.

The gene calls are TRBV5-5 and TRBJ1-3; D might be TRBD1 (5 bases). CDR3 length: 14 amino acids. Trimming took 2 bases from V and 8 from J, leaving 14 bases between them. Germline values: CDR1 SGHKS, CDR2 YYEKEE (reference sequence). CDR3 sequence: CASSFSSGGDTIYF. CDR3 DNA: TGTGCCAGCAGCTTTTCCTCGGGAGGGGACACCATATATTTT.

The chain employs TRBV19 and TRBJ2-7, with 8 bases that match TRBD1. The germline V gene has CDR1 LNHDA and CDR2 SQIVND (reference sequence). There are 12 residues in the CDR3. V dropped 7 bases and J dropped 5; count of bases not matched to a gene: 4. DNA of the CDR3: TGTGCCAGTAACCAGGGGGCGAACGAGCAGTACTTC. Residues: CASNQGANEQYF.

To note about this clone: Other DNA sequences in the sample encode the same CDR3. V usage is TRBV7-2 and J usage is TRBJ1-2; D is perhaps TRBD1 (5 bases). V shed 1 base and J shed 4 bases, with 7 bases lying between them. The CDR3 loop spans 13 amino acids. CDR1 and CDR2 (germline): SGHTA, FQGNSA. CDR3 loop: CASSLGGGYGYTF. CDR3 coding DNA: TGTGCCAGCAGCTTAGGGGGGGGCTATGGCTACACCTTC.

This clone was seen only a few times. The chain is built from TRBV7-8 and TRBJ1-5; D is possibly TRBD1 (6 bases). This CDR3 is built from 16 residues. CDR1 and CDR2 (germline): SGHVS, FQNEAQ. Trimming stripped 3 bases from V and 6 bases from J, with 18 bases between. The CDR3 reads CASSFGRLGAGQPQHF. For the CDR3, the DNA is TGTGCCAGCAGCTTTGGGCGGCTGGGGGCCGGTCAGCCCCAGCATTTT.

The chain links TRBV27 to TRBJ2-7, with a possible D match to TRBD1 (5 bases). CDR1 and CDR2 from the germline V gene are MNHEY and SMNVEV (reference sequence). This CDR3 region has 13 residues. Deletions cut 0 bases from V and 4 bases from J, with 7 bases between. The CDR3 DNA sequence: TGTGCCAGCAGTTTATCCCCAGGGTACGAGCAGTACTTC. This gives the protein CASSLSPGYEQYF.

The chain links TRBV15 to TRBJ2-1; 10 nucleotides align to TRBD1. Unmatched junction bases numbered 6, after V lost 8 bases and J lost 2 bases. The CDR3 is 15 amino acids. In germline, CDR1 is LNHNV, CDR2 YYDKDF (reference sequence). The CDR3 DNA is TGTGCCACCTCAGAGACAGGGGGCGCCTACAATGAGCAGTTCTTC. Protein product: CATSETGGAYNEQFF.

As DNA, the CDR3 is TGTGCCAGCAGTTTGAACGGGGGGGAGCAGTACTTC. Its translation is CASSLNGGEQYF. This chain links TRBV12-3 or TRBV12-4 with TRBJ2-7; 7 positions match TRBD2. Germline trimming cut 3 bases from V and 7 bases from J; bases unmatched to any gene: 3. CDR3 length: 12 residues.

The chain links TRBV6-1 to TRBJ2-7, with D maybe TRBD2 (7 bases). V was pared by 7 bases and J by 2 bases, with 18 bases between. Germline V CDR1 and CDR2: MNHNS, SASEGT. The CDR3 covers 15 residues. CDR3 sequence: CASNEGGRYAYEQYF. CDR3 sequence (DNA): TGTGCCAGCAATGAGGGGGGGAGGTATGCCTACGAGCAGTACTTC.

The CDR3 region has the DNA TGTGCCTGGACCGTCACCGGGGAGCTGTTTTTT. It encodes CAWTVTGELFF. V and J are TRBV30 and TRBJ2-2; D remains ambiguous. This CDR3 spans 11 amino acids. V lost 4 bases, J lost 4 bases, and 4 bases lay in between. Germline values: CDR1 GTSNPN, CDR2 SVGIG (reference sequence).

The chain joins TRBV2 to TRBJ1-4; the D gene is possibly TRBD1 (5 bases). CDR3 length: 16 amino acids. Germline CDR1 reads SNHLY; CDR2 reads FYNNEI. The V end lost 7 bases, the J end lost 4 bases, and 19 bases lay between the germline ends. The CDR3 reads CASIPGGGSGNEKLFF. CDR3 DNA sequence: TGTGCCAGCATCCCGGGGGGTGGGTCGGGTAATGAAAAACTGTTTTTT.

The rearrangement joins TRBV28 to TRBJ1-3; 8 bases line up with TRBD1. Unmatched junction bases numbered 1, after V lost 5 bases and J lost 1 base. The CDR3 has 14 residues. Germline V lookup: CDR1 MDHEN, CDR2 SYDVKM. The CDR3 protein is CASSGQGSGNTIYF. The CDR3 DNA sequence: TGTGCCAGCAGTGGACAGGGTTCTGGAAACACCATATATTTT.

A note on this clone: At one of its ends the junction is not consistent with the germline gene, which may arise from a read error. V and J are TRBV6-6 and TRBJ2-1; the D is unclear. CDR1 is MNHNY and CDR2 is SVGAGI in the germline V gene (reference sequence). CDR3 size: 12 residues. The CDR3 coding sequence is TGTGCCAGCAGTTATGAATACAGTGAGCAGTTCTTC. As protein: CASSYEYSEQFF.

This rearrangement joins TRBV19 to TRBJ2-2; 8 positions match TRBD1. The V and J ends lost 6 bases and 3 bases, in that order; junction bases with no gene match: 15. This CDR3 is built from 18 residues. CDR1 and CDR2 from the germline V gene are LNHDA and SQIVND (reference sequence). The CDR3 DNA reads TGTGCCAGTAGCCTCTTTATCATCCCGACAGGGGACACCGGGGAGCTGTTTTTT. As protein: CASSLFIIPTGDTGELFF.

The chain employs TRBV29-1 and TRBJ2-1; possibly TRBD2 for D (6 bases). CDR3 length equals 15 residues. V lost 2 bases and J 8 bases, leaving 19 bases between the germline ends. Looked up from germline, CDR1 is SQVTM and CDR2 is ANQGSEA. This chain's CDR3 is CSVEMWRGGSDEQFF. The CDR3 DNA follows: TGCAGCGTTGAAATGTGGCGGGGAGGTTCGGATGAGCAGTTCTTC.

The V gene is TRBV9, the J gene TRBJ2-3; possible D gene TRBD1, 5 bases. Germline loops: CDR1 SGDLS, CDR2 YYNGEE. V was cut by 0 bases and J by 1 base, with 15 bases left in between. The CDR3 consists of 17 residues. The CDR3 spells CASSVEVIGRGTDTQYF. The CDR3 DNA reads TGTGCCAGCAGCGTAGAAGTTATCGGCAGGGGCACAGATACGCAGTATTTT.

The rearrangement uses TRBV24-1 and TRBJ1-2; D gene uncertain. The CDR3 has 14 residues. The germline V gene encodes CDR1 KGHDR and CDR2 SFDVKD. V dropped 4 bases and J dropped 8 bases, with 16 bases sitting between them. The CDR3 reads CATSDGSPSGGYTF. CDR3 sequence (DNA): TGTGCCACCAGTGACGGGTCTCCCTCGGGGGGCTACACCTTC.

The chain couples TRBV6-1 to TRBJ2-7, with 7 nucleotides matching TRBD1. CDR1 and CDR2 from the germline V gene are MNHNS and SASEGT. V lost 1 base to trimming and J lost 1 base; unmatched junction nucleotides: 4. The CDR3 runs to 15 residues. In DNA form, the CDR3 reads TGTGCCAGCAGTGAAGAGGCAGGGGGTTCCTACGAGCAGTACTTC. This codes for CASSEEAGGSYEQYF.

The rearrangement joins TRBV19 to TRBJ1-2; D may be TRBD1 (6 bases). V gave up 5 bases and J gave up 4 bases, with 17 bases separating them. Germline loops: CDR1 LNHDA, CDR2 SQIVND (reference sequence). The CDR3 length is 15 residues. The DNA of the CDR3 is TGTGCCAGTAGTCCAGGGGCGCTTCTCGTCTATGGCTACACCTTC. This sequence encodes CASSPGALLVYGYTF. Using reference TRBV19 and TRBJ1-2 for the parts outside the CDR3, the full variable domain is DGGITQSPKYLFRKEGQNVTLSCEQNLNHDAMYWYRQDPGQGLRLIYYSQIVNDFQKGDIAEGYSVSREKKESFPLTVTSAQKNPTAFYLCASSPGALLVYGYTFGSGTRLTVV.